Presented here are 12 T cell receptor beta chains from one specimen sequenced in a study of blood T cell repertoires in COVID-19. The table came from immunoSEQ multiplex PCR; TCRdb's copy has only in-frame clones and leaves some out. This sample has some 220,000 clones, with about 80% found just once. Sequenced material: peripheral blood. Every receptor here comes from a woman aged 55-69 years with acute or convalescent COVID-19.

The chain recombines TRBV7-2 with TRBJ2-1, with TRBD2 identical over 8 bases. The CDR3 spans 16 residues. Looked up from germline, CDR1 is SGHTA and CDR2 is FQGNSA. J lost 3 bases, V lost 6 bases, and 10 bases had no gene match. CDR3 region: CASSVLSGGVYNEQFF. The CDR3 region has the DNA TGTGCCAGCAGTGTTTTGAGCGGGGGTGTCTACAATGAGCAGTTCTTC.

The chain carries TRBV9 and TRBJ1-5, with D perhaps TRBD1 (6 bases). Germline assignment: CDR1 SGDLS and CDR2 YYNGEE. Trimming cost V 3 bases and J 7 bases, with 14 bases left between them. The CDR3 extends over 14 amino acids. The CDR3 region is CASSGGGGGQPQHF. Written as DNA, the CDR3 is TGTGCCAGCAGCGGGGGGGGCGGGGGCCAGCCCCAGCATTTT.

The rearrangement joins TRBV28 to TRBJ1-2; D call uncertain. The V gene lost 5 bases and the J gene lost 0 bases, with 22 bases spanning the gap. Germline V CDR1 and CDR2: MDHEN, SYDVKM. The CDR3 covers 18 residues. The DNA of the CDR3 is TGTGCCAGCAGTCACCTCCCCGGACGGGAAAGGCCTAACTATGGCTACACCTTC. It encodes CASSHLPGRERPNYGYTF.

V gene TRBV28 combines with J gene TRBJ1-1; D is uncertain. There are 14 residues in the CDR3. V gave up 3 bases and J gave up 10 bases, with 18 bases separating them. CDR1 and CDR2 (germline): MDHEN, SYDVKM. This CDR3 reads CASSFLVQGDRAFF. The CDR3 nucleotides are TGTGCCAGCAGTTTCCTAGTTCAAGGAGATCGAGCTTTCTTT.

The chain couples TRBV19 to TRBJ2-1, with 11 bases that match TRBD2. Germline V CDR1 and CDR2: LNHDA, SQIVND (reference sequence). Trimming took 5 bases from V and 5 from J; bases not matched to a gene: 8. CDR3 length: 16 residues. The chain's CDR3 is CASSSQSSGGNNEQFF. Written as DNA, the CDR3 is TGTGCCAGTAGTTCACAATCTAGCGGGGGGAACAATGAGCAGTTCTTC.

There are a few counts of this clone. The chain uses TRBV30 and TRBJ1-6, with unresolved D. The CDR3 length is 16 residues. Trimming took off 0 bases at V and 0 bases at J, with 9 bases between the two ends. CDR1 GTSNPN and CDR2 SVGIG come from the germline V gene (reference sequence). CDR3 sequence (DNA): TGTGCCTGGAGTGTCGCCAGAAGCTCCTATAATTCACCCCTCCACTTT. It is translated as CAWSVARSSYNSPLHF. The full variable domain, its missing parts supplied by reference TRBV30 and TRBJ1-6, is SQTIHQWPATLVQPVGSPLSLECTVEGTSNPNLYWYRQAAGRGLQLLFYSVGIGQISSEVPQNLSASRPQDRQFILSSKKLLLSDSGFYLCAWSVARSSYNSPLHFGNGTRLTVT.

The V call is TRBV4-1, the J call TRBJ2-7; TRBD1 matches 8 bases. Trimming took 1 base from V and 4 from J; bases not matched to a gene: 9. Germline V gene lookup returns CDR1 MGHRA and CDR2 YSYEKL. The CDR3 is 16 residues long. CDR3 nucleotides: TGCGCCAGCAGCCAAGGGGGTGGACAGGGTCGGTACGAGCAGTACTTC. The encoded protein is CASSQGGGQGRYEQYF.

The CDR3 DNA sequence: TGTGCCAGCAGCTTGGGCGAGGGGGACGGAAAATATGGCTACACCTTC. It encodes CASSLGEGDGKYGYTF. The chain has TRBV5-8 and TRBJ1-2; D possibly corresponds to TRBD1 (6 bases). The CDR3 extends over 16 amino acids. Trimming removed 0 bases from V and 5 bases from J, with 17 bases in between. The germline V gene has CDR1 SGHTS and CDR2 YDEGEE.

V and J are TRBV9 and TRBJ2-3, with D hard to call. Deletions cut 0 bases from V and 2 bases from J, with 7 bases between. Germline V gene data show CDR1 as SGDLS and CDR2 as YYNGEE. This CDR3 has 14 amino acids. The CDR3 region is CASSVEAITDTQYF. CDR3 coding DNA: TGTGCCAGCAGCGTAGAAGCCATCACAGATACGCAGTATTTT.

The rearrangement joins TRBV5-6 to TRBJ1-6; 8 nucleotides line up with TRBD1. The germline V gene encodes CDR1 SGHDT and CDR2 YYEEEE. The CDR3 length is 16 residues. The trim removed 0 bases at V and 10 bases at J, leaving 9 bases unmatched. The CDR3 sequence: CASSLAAGTGKSPLHF. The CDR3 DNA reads TGTGCCAGCAGCTTGGCCGCGGGGACAGGCAAATCACCCCTCCACTTT.

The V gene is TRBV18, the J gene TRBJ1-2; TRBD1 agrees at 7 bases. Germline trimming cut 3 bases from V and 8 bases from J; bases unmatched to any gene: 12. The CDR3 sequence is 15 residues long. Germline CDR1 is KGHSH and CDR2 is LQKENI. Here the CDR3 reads CASSPGQTGAKGYTF. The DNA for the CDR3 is TGTGCCAGCTCACCCGGACAAACAGGGGCAAAGGGCTACACCTTC.

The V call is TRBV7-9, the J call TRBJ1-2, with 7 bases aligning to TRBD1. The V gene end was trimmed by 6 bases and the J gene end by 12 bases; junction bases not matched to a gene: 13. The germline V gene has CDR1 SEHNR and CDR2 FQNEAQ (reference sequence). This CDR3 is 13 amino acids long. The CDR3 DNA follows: TGTGCCAGCAGTCTGAGGGACAGTTACCGAAACACCTTC. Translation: CASSLRDSYRNTF.